The text below deals with one T cell receptor beta chain. The target antigen is unknown. V shed 4 bases, J shed 1 base, and the junction held 6 bases outside the gene matches. This CDR3 has 15 amino acids. Germline CDR1 SGHRS, CDR2 YFSETQ. Each CDR3 protein gets one entry after TCRdb re-called the reads with MiXCR. Here the sample spans about 60,000 distinct CDR3 sequences, 62% being singletons. This specimen belongs to a study of type 1 regulatory T cells. About the research overall: This in vitro CD4 product, T-allo10, is enriched for Tr1 cells and alloantigen-specific. Study outcomes and limitations: Compared with non-type 1 regulatory T cells, type 1 regulatory T cells showed a more restricted TCR repertoire.

The sequencing input was cultured non-Tr1 T cells, either the whole culture or a sorted T cell fraction (not recorded which). This clonotype was obtained from a human donor in good health. This rearrangement joins TRBV5-1 to TRBJ1-1, with TRBD1 matching 8 bases. CDR3 DNA sequence: TGCGCCAGCAGCCTAACCGGGACAGGGAACACTGAAGCTTTCTTT. This translates into CASSLTGTGNTEAFF. Based on the CDR3 plus reference TRBV5-1 and TRBJ1-1, the full variable domain is KAGVTQTPRYLIKTRGQQVTLSCSPISGHRSVSWYQQTPGQGLQFLFEYFSETQRNKGNFPGRFSGRQFSNSRSEMNVSTLELGDSALYLCASSLTGTGNTEAFFGQGTRLTVV.